This T cell receptor (beta chain) was identified during a study of T cells after posttransplantation cyclophosphamide. Measured with immunoSEQ multiplex PCR; TCRdb has only the in-frame clones, and not every one. Here the sample spans about 9,900 clones, around nine tenths being singletons. This clone has just a few counts. The antigen remains undetermined. J lost 4 bases, V lost 4 bases, and 3 bases had no gene match. The CDR3 totals 14 residues. The V gene's germline CDR1 is SGHRS and CDR2 YFSETQ. The study, taken as a whole, reports: TRB clonality was highly associated with recipient CMV seropositivity and reactivation. Later blood repertoires were often dominated by clones from the donor CD8+ memory compartment.

Controls had myeloablative marrow grafts with methotrexate and calcineurin inhibitor, sampled at 1 year. The TCR was taken from a young adult male patient who received an allogeneic stem cell transplant from an unrelated donor, was CMV-positive, and had no GVHD. Some T cells may have come from the graft donor. The V and J genes are TRBV5-1 and TRBJ1-4, with 8 nucleotides matching TRBD1. The specimen comprised PBMCs, sampled after an allogeneic stem cell transplant with a calcineurin inhibitor and methotrexate. The CDR3 loop is CASSPGQGNEKLFF. As DNA, the CDR3 is TGCGCCAGCAGCCCAGGACAGGGTAATGAAAAACTGTTTTTT. The whole variable domain, remainder taken from reference TRBV5-1 and TRBJ1-4, is KAGVTQTPRYLIKTRGQQVTLSCSPISGHRSVSWYQQTPGQGLQFLFEYFSETQRNKGNFPGRFSGRQFSNSRSEMNVSTLELGDSALYLCASSPGQGNEKLFFGSGTQLSVL.